The TCR beta chain described here comes from a study of CD4+ T cells in melanoma. General observations from the study: CD8+ T cell, macrophage and B cell function reportedly correlated with neoantigen-specific CD4+ T cells. Diverse differentiation states were reported for melanoma neoantigen-specific CD4+ T cells.

For this clone: Its antigen is not identified.

Only in-frame clones appear in the TCRdb table, and some are missing; sequencing was by immunoSEQ multiplex PCR. The profile shows some 10,000 clones, roughly two thirds of them singletons. Germline CDR1 is SEHNR and CDR2 is FQNEAQ (reference sequence). V dropped 2 bases and J dropped 3 bases, with 7 bases sitting between them. This CDR3 is 13 amino acids long. This TCR was sampled from a human donor with melanoma. Sequences were obtained from cells from a culture (not recorded whether cultured in vitro). J is TRBJ1-1 and V is TRBV7-9, with D unresolved. The CDR3 is CASSLWRDTEAFF. The CDR3 nucleotides are TGTGCCAGCAGCTTATGGAGAGACACTGAAGCTTTCTTT.